The next 16 T cell receptor beta chains were all read from a single sample in a study of blood T cells in healthy people across ages (dated by TCRdb to the mid-2010s). Libraries were constructed by 5' RACE. TCRdb names Illumina HiSeq 2500 as the instrument used. The second PCR ran for about 7 to 11 cycles and used a J-beta primer mix along with a sample-barcoded 5' primer. TCRdb trimmed the raw reads at Q25, called clones with MiXCR and kept productive beta chains. For every CDR3 protein sequence, its rows merge into one entry that carries the most common genes and DNA. This sample lists approximately 1.5 million distinct CDR3 sequences; roughly a third were detected once. Roughly 12% of the sample is in the top ten clones. The sample was blood. The receptors were sampled from a woman aged 25 to 39 in good health.

The V gene is TRBV4-1, the J gene TRBJ1-2; D is unclear. The V end lost 1 base, the J end lost 4 bases, and 10 bases lay between the germline ends. Germline CDR1 is MGHRA and CDR2 is YSYEKL. This CDR3 is built from 14 residues. CDR3 in DNA: TGCGCCAGCAGCCAAGGTGTCATCGGCTATGGCTACACCTTC. It is translated as CASSQGVIGYGYTF.

The chain recombines TRBV6-1 with TRBJ2-1; D is perhaps TRBD1 or TRBD2 (7 bases each). Between the trimmed V and J ends, which lost 2 bases and 8 bases, there was a span of 22 bases. This CDR3 has 17 residues. Germline-derived CDR1 and CDR2 are MNHNS and SASEGT. The CDR3 spells CASSEMRQGGAVHEQFF. CDR3 in DNA: TGTGCCAGCAGTGAAATGCGGCAGGGGGGGGCCGTACATGAGCAGTTCTTC.

A note on this clonotype: The germline gene is not matched at one end of the junction; a read error may be the cause. The chain links TRBV11-3 to TRBJ2-5; the match to TRBD2 covers 12 bases. The CDR3 consists of 15 residues. The germline gives CDR1 SGHNT, CDR2 YENEEA. CDR3 sequence (DNA): TGTGCCCGCAGCTCTCTAGCGGGAGGGCTGGGGGAGCAGTACTTC. Protein sequence: CARSSLAGGLGEQYF.

V and J are TRBV27 and TRBJ2-1; no reliable D call. Germline V gene data show CDR1 as MNHEY and CDR2 as SMNVEV (reference sequence). This CDR3 comprises 17 residues. V lost 3 bases and J 0 bases, leaving 15 bases between the germline ends. The CDR3 DNA sequence: TGTGCCAGCAGTTTCCTGGGCAGCCTGAGCTCCTACAATGAGCAGTTCTTC. Protein sequence: CASSFLGSLSSYNEQFF.

This chain uses TRBV20-1 with TRBJ1-2, with a possible D match to TRBD1 (6 bases). Germline-derived CDR1 and CDR2 are DFQATT and SNEGSKA (reference sequence). Between the trimmed V and J ends, which lost 4 bases and 8 bases, there was a span of 14 bases. The CDR3 loop spans 12 amino acids. The chain's CDR3 is CSATDGGRGYTF. The CDR3 nucleotides read TGCAGTGCTACAGATGGGGGGCGGGGCTACACCTTC.

This clonotype was seen repeatedly, ten times or more. V is TRBV12-3 or TRBV12-4 and J is TRBJ2-7; D might be TRBD2 (6 bases). The length of the CDR3 is 14 residues. Trimming shortened V by 3 bases and J by 3 bases, and 12 bases separated the two germline ends. Here the CDR3 DNA reads TGTGCCAGCAGTTTCTATGCGGGGCGCTACGAGCAGTACTTC. Residues: CASSFYAGRYEQYF.

This clonotype has only a few counts. This rearrangement joins TRBV29-1 to TRBJ1-5, with 8 bases aligning to TRBD1. Germline V gives CDR1 SQVTM, CDR2 ANQGSEA. There are 12 residues in the CDR3. After removal of 7 bases from V and 7 bases from J, the junction contained 6 bases not matched to a gene. CDR3 sequence reads: CSAGTGGQPQHF. CDR3 DNA sequence: TGCAGCGCCGGGACAGGAGGGCAGCCCCAGCATTTT.

The chain joins TRBV20-1 to TRBJ1-5; possibly TRBD1 for D (6 bases). The V and J ends lost 5 bases and 7 bases respectively, with 15 bases between them. CDR3 size: 13 residues. Germline loops: CDR1 DFQATT, CDR2 SNEGSKA (reference sequence). In nucleotides, the CDR3 is TGCAGTGCTTTAGGGGACCAGGGGCAGCCCCAGCATTTT. Its translation: CSALGDQGQPQHF.

This chain's CDR3 is CASSAGTGRHPEAFF. Written as DNA, the CDR3 is TGTGCCAGCAGCGCTGGGACAGGGAGACATCCTGAAGCTTTCTTT. The genes are TRBV12-3 or TRBV12-4 and TRBJ1-1; 9 nucleotides match TRBD1. Trimming at V came to 6 bases and at J to 6 bases, leaving 11 bases not matched to a gene. The CDR3 is 15 amino acids.

A word on this clonotype: One junction end does not reproduce the germline sequence, and a read error may be involved. The chain joins TRBV13 to TRBJ2-5; TRBD2 matches at 15 bases. Germline CDR1 reads PRHDT; CDR2 reads FYEKMQ (reference sequence). This CDR3 region has 16 residues. The CDR3 loop is CTSSIGLAGGKETQYF. CDR3 bases: TGTACCAGCAGCATTGGACTAGCGGGAGGGAAAGAGACCCAGTACTTC.

This clonotype was observed a handful of times. V and J are TRBV7-9 and TRBJ2-3; D gene uncertain. Germline CDR1 SEHNR, CDR2 FQNEAQ (reference sequence). The CDR3 totals 12 residues. The V end lost 4 bases, the J end lost 4 bases, and 6 bases lay between the germline ends. The CDR3 spells CASSSQPDTQYF. The CDR3 DNA reads TGTGCCAGCAGCTCCCAGCCAGATACGCAGTATTTT.

The chain employs TRBV20-1 and TRBJ2-2; D is uncertain. Germline V gene data show CDR1 as DFQATT and CDR2 as SNEGSKA (reference sequence). V lost 1 base and J 8 bases, leaving 8 bases between the germline ends. This CDR3 is 12 amino acids long. CDR3: CSARAVVGELFF. The CDR3, as DNA: TGCAGTGCTAGAGCGGTGGTGGGGGAGCTGTTTTTT.

This clonotype was found once. The chain links TRBV30 to TRBJ2-2, with D perhaps assigned TRBD1 or TRBD2 (5 bases each). V was pared by 0 bases and J by 3 bases, with 17 bases between. The CDR3 contains 17 residues. Germline values: CDR1 GTSNPN, CDR2 SVGIG (reference sequence). The CDR3: CAWSVSRLVGDTGELFF. CDR3 DNA: TGTGCCTGGAGTGTAAGCCGATTGGTGGGGGACACCGGGGAGCTGTTTTTT. The whole variable domain, filled in from reference TRBV30 and TRBJ2-2, reads SQTIHQWPATLVQPVGSPLSLECTVEGTSNPNLYWYRQAAGRGLQLLFYSVGIGQISSEVPQNLSASRPQDRQFILSSKKLLLSDSGFYLCAWSVSRLVGDTGELFFGEGSRLTVL.

This clonotype showed up just a few times. The chain links TRBV12-3 or TRBV12-4 to TRBJ1-5; perhaps TRBD1 as D (6 bases). The CDR3 spans 15 residues. The ends were cut back, 6 bases at V and 1 base at J, with 13 bases in the middle. CDR3 DNA: TGTGCCAGCAGCGCGGGGGCCTACAGCAATCAGCCCCAGCATTTT. Residues: CASSAGAYSNQPQHF.

This clonotype was observed many times. This chain uses TRBV29-1 with TRBJ2-7, with D perhaps being TRBD1 or TRBD2 (5 bases each). The V end lost 6 bases, the J end lost 0 bases, and 12 bases lay between the germline ends. This CDR3 is 13 amino acids long. Germline V lookup: CDR1 SQVTM, CDR2 ANQGSEA. The CDR3 reads CSVVGRNSYEQYF. The CDR3, as DNA: TGCAGCGTGGTGGGACGTAACTCCTACGAGCAGTACTTC.

This clonotype has more than one count but fewer than ten. The V call is TRBV7-2, the J call TRBJ2-3; TRBD2 aligns across 10 bases. With 0 bases clipped from V and 2 bases from J, the junction kept 8 bases outside the gene matches. The length of the CDR3 is 18 residues. CDR1 is SGHTA, CDR2 FQGNSA, per germline. CDR3 bases: TGTGCCAGCAGCTTAGCGTGGGAGCGGGGGGGACTCACAGATACGCAGTATTTT. It specifies CASSLAWERGGLTDTQYF.